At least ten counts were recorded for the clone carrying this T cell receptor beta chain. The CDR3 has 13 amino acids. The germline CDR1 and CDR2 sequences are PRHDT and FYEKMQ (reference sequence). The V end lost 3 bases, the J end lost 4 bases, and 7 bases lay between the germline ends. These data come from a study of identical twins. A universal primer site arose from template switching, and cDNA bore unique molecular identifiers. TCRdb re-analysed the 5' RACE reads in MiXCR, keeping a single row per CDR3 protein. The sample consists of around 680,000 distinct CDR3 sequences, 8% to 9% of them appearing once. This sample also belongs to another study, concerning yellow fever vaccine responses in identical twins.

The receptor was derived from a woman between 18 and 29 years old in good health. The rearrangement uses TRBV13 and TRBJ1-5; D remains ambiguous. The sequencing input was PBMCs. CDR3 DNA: TGTGCCAGCAGCTTTAAAGGGAATCAGCCCCAGCATTTT. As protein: CASSFKGNQPQHF.